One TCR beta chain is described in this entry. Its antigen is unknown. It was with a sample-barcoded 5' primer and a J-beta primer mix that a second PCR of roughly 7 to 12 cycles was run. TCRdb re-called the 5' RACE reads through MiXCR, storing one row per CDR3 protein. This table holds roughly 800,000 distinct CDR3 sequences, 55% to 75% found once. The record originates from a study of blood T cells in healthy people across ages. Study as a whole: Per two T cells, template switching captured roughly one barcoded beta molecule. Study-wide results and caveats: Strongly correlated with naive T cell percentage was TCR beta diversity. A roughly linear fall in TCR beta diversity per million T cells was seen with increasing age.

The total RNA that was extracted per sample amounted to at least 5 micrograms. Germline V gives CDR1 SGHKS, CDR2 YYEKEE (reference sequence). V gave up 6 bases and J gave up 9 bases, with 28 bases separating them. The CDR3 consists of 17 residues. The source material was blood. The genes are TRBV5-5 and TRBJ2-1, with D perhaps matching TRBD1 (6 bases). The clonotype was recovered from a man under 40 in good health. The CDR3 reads CASTDPLQGSPRGEQFF. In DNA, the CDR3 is TGTGCCAGCACCGACCCCCTACAGGGATCCCCCCGGGGTGAGCAGTTCTTC. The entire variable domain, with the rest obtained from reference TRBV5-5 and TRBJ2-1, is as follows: DAGVTQSPTHLIKTRGQQVTLRCSPISGHKSVSWYQQVLGQGPQFIFQYYEKEERGRGNFPDRFSARQFPNYSSELNVNALLLGDSALYLCASTDPLQGSPRGEQFFGPGTRLTVL.